Presented here are 12 T cell receptor beta chains from one specimen sequenced in a study of blood T cell repertoires in COVID-19. The table came from immunoSEQ multiplex PCR; TCRdb's copy has only in-frame clones and leaves some out. The sample contains approximately 67,000 clones, about nine tenths of which appear only once. The sequencing sample was made of peripheral blood. The receptors originated from a man aged 50 to 59 with active COVID-19.

The CDR3: CASSPTPGQGTFNEKLFF. CDR3 DNA: TGTGCCAGCAGCCCAACTCCGGGACAGGGAACCTTTAATGAAAAACTGTTTTTT. This chain uses TRBV7-2 with TRBJ1-4, with 9 positions matching TRBD1. This CDR3 has 18 amino acids. CDR1 SGHTA and CDR2 FQGNSA come from the germline V gene. The V and J ends lost 5 bases and 4 bases, in that order; junction bases with no gene match: 14.

V is TRBV10-1 and J is TRBJ2-3; D is perhaps TRBD2 (5 bases). Germline CDR1 is WNHNN and CDR2 is SYGVQD (reference sequence). The CDR3 contains 16 residues. V was shortened by 0 bases and J by 5 bases, with 15 bases between the two germline ends. CDR3 nucleotide sequence: TGCGCCAGCAGTGAGTCGAGGGTAGCTGGGAAAGATACGCAGTATTTT. It encodes CASSESRVAGKDTQYF.

The genes are TRBV5-1 and TRBJ1-6, with TRBD1 identical over 7 bases. The CDR3 runs to 15 residues. The junction had 8 bases not matched to a gene; V was cut back by 0 bases and J by 11 bases. The V gene's germline CDR1 is SGHRS and CDR2 YFSETQ. DNA of the CDR3: TGCGCCAGCAGCTTGGAAGACAGGGTGAGTGCACCCCTCCACTTT. Protein: CASSLEDRVSAPLHF.

J is TRBJ1-1 and V is TRBV12-5; possible D gene TRBD1, 6 bases. CDR1 LGHNT and CDR2 FRNRAP come from the germline V gene. The CDR3 extends over 16 amino acids. V lost 9 bases, J lost 1 base, and 21 bases lay in between. The CDR3: CASDPFSGTPNTEAFF. The CDR3 region has the DNA TGTGCTAGCGACCCCTTTTCCGGGACACCGAACACTGAAGCTTTCTTT.

The chain couples TRBV24-1 to TRBJ2-7; D is unresolved. Trimming pared 3 bases from V and 6 bases from J, leaving 11 bases between. The germline V gene has CDR1 KGHDR and CDR2 SFDVKD. The CDR3 has 13 residues. CDR3 amino acids: CATSDENGGEQYF. CDR3 sequence (DNA): TGTGCCACCAGTGATGAGAACGGCGGCGAGCAGTACTTC.

This clone was counted only a few times. The V gene is TRBV2, the J gene TRBJ2-1; no reliable D call. CDR3 length: 15 amino acids. V shed 4 bases and J shed 0 bases, with 10 bases lying between them. The V gene's germline CDR1 is SNHLY and CDR2 FYNNEI. This CDR3 reads CASSAWARSYNEQFF. The CDR3 nucleotides read TGTGCCAGCAGTGCATGGGCGCGCTCCTACAATGAGCAGTTCTTC.

The rearrangement uses TRBV4-3 and TRBJ2-1, with 8 bases identical to TRBD2. CDR3 length: 16 amino acids. Germline trimming cut 4 bases from V and 2 bases from J; bases unmatched to any gene: 7. Germline CDR1 is LGHNA and CDR2 is YSLEER. The CDR3 sequence is CASSPSTSGTYNEQFF. The CDR3 coding sequence is TGCGCCAGCAGCCCTTCAACTAGCGGTACCTACAATGAGCAGTTCTTC.

This clone was detected once. The CDR3 is CASQQQPQHF. The DNA for the CDR3 is TGTGCCAGCCAACAACAGCCCCAGCATTTT. The genes are TRBV21-1 and TRBJ1-5; the DNA was not compared with TRBD1, the D call given in the table. TRBV21-1 corresponds to a pseudogene. The CDR3 runs to 10 residues.

The J gene is TRBJ2-7, the V gene TRBV28; TRBD1 is a possible D gene (5 bases). This CDR3 has 14 amino acids. Trimming took 2 bases from V and 3 from J, leaving 11 bases between them. Germline V gene data show CDR1 as MDHEN and CDR2 as SYDVKM. CDR3 nucleotides: TGTGCCAGCAGTTTAAGGGGCGCTATCTACGAGCAGTACTTC. Residues: CASSLRGAIYEQYF.

This chain uses TRBV18 with TRBJ2-1; 10 nucleotides agree with TRBD1. With 4 bases clipped from V and 6 bases from J, the junction kept 3 bases outside the gene matches. Germline CDR1 KGHSH, CDR2 LQKENI. This CDR3 comprises 14 residues. The CDR3 nucleotides are TGTGCCAGCTCACTTGGACAGGGGGTCAATGAGCAGTTCTTC. This translates into CASSLGQGVNEQFF.

This chain uses TRBV21-1 with TRBJ1-1. TRBV21-1 is a recognized pseudogene. CDR3 length: 14 amino acids. Here the CDR3 DNA reads TGTGCCAGCAGCACGACGGGGGATAACACTGAAGCTTTCTTT. Its translation: CASSTTGDNTEAFF.

The chain employs TRBV7-2 and TRBJ2-3; 9 bases match TRBD2. Looked up from germline, CDR1 is SGHTA and CDR2 is FQGNSA. The CDR3 spans 16 residues. V dropped 5 bases and J dropped 0; count of bases not matched to a gene: 6. The CDR3 loop is CASSPGTSRSTDTQYF. As DNA, the CDR3 is TGTGCCAGCAGCCCCGGGACTAGCCGGAGCACAGATACGCAGTATTTT.